The clone carrying this T cell receptor (beta chain) came up a few times. The sample comes from a study of blood T cell repertoires in COVID-19. Study overall: The origin of the acute and convalescent COVID-19 samples was the United States, Italy and Spain. From T cells, B-cell-depleted T cells, or PBMCs came the material, which was cDNA or gDNA.

Germline V lookup: CDR1 SQVTM, CDR2 ANQGSEA. The CDR3 runs to 15 residues. Trimming cost V 0 bases and J 4 bases, with 15 bases left between them. TCRdb keeps only in-frame clones here, not all; method: immunoSEQ multiplex PCR. Of about 80,000 clones listed, around 88% were seen once; the top ten hold 39%. The sample taken for sequencing was peripheral blood. This receptor was identified in a man older than 75 with active or convalescent COVID-19. This rearrangement joins TRBV29-1 to TRBJ1-2, with a possible D match to TRBD1 (5 bases). For the CDR3, the DNA is TGCAGCGTTGAAGACCGGACAACGCTAGGCTATGGCTACACCTTC. Protein: CSVEDRTTLGYGYTF.